Presented here are 3 T cell receptor beta chains from one specimen sequenced in a study of breast tumors, draining lymph nodes, adjacent tissues. Breast cancer patients provided tissue from their axillary draining lymph nodes. Each CDR3 protein gets one entry after TCRdb re-called the multiplex PCR reads with MiXCR. The sample lists 290,000 or so distinct CDR3 sequences, about 33% occurring once. Material: axillary lymph node tissue. The receptors come from a female donor with breast cancer. Some clones in this sample may be carry-over from other donors' samples.

The chain couples TRBV7-6 to TRBJ2-2; 7 nucleotides match TRBD2. Germline lookup yields CDR1 SGHVS and CDR2 FNYEAQ. The CDR3 is 17 amino acids. With 1 base clipped from V and 7 bases from J, the junction kept 12 bases outside the gene matches. In nucleotides, the CDR3 is TGTGCCAGCAGCTTAGAGCGGGCGGGGGTGAGAAACGGGGAGCTGTTTTTT. Its protein product is CASSLERAGVRNGELFF.

This clonotype appeared many times. This chain uses TRBV24-1 with TRBJ2-7; D call uncertain. The germline gives CDR1 KGHDR, CDR2 SFDVKD. The CDR3 covers 13 residues. Trimming cost V 3 bases and J 3 bases, with 8 bases left between them. For the CDR3, the DNA is TGTGCCACCAGTGATCATCACAGCTACGAGCAGTACTTC. Protein sequence: CATSDHHSYEQYF.

This clonotype was detected ten times or more. The chain employs TRBV19 and TRBJ2-7; D is unclear. V lost 9 bases to trimming and J lost 3 bases, with 12 bases between them. The CDR3 is 12 residues long. The V gene's germline CDR1 is LNHDA and CDR2 SQIVND (reference sequence). Written as DNA, the CDR3 is TGTGCCAGAAAAAAATATAGCTACGAGCAGTACTTC. Translation: CARKKYSYEQYF.